This entry is about one TCR beta chain. The data are from a study of blood T cell repertoires in COVID-19. Germline-derived CDR1 and CDR2 are SGHDT and YYEEEE. Trimming at V came to 0 bases and at J to 1 base, leaving 1 base not matched to a gene. The CDR3 totals 15 residues. Method: immunoSEQ multiplex PCR; TCRdb's copy keeps in-frame clones and lacks some. The table shows 150,000 to 250,000 clones, with roughly 82% occurring only once. The chain couples TRBV5-6 to TRBJ1-2; TRBD1 matches at 9 bases. The receptor was derived from a man aged 35-49 years who had recovered from COVID-19. Source material: PBMCs or T cells enriched from blood (not recorded which). The CDR3 DNA reads TGTGCCAGCAGCTTGGAGACAGGGGGTAACTATGGCTACACCTTC. Its protein is CASSLETGGNYGYTF. Based on the CDR3 plus reference TRBV5-6 and TRBJ1-2, the full variable domain is DAGVTQSPTHLIKTRGQQVTLRCSPKSGHDTVSWYQQALGQGPQFIFQYYEEEERQRGNFPDRFSGHQFPNYSSELNVNALLLGDSALYLCASSLETGGNYGYTFGSGTRLTVV.